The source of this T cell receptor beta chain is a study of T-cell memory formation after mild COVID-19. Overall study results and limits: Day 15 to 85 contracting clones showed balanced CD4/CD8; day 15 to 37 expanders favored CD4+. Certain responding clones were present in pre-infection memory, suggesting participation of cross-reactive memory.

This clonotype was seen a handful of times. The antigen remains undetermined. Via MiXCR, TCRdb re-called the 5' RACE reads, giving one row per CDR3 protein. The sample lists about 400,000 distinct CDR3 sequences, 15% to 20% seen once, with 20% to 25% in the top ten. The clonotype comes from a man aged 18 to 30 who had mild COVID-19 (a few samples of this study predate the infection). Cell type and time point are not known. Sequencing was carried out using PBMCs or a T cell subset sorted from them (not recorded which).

The CDR3: CASSFGLPEGNTEAFF. In DNA form, the CDR3 reads TGTGCCAGCAGCTTCGGACTCCCCGAAGGGAACACTGAAGCTTTCTTT. The chain has TRBV7-8 and TRBJ1-1; no firm D call. CDR1 SGHVS and CDR2 FQNEAQ come from the germline V gene. The length of the CDR3 is 16 residues. V gave up 3 bases and J gave up 1 base, with 15 bases separating them.